A single sample gave rise to the 25 T cell receptor beta chains below, sequenced in a study of cytomegalovirus exposure and HLA in healthy donors. Primers for the PCR totalled 60 Vbeta and 13 Jbeta. Libraries were prepared by immunoSEQ multiplex PCR; TCRdb keeps only in-frame clonotypes and omits some of them. Among roughly 110,000 clones listed, over 75% were seen once. The sequencing sample was made of PBMCs. The receptor set was obtained from a man between 40 and 49 years old in good health and CMV-seropositive.

V usage is TRBV18 and J usage is TRBJ2-3; 12 nucleotides align to TRBD2. Germline values: CDR1 KGHSH, CDR2 LQKENI. The CDR3 totals 15 residues. Trimming took 3 bases from V and 10 from J; bases not matched to a gene: 8. CDR3 residues: CASSPAPTSGGPQYF. In DNA form, the CDR3 reads TGTGCCAGCTCACCCGCCCCGACTAGCGGGGGCCCGCAGTATTTT.

The V call is TRBV11-3, the J call TRBJ2-3; D is unresolved. Trimming shortened V by 3 bases and J by 1 base, and 8 bases separated the two germline ends. Germline assignment: CDR1 SGHNT and CDR2 YENEEA. The CDR3 contains 14 residues. The CDR3 sequence: CASSFQFGTDTQYF. CDR3 nucleotide sequence: TGTGCCAGCAGCTTCCAGTTTGGCACAGATACGCAGTATTTT.

This chain joins TRBV7-2 and TRBJ2-1, with D unclear. Trimming removed 7 bases from V and 6 bases from J, with 10 bases in between. Germline assignment: CDR1 SGHTA and CDR2 FQGNSA. The CDR3 loop spans 12 amino acids. This CDR3 is CASTGNSNEQFF. The CDR3 DNA is TGTGCCAGCACCGGTAATAGCAATGAGCAGTTCTTC.

V usage is TRBV7-2 and J usage is TRBJ2-2; TRBD2 matches 11 bases. J gave up 3 bases and V 3 bases, and 12 bases lay outside the gene matches. The CDR3 runs 19 residues. The V gene's germline CDR1 is SGHTA and CDR2 FQGNSA. The CDR3 loop is CASSLGLADYRGDTGELFF. CDR3 DNA sequence: TGTGCCAGCAGCTTGGGACTAGCGGACTACCGCGGGGACACCGGGGAGCTGTTTTTT.

The V call is TRBV19, the J call TRBJ1-2, with D hard to call. CDR3 length equals 15 residues. Trimming left V 6 bases short and J 1 base short, with 15 bases between. Germline loops: CDR1 LNHDA, CDR2 SQIVND (reference sequence). CDR3 DNA sequence: TGTGCCAGTAGAACCGAGTCAACCCTTAACTATGGCTACACCTTC. Its translation: CASRTESTLNYGYTF.

The chain uses TRBV19 and TRBJ1-6, with no clear D. V lost 7 bases to trimming and J lost 6 bases, with 13 bases between them. The CDR3 has 14 amino acids. Looked up from germline, CDR1 is LNHDA and CDR2 is SQIVND (reference sequence). CDR3 sequence reads: CASTSWQVNSPLHF. DNA for the CDR3: TGTGCCAGTACCTCGTGGCAGGTTAATTCACCCCTCCACTTT.

The rearrangement uses TRBV6-5 and TRBJ2-1; 7 bases are a match to TRBD2. V trimming: 2 bases; J trimming: 0 bases; junction bases outside the gene matches: 4. This CDR3 region has 16 residues. Per the germline V gene, CDR1 is MNHEY and CDR2 is SVGAGI. CDR3 sequence (DNA): TGTGCCAGCAGTTACAGGCGGGGGAGCTCCTACAATGAGCAGTTCTTC. Its translation: CASSYRRGSSYNEQFF.

The V gene is TRBV7-3, the J gene TRBJ1-3; 7 bases agree with TRBD1. The V segment lost 5 bases and the J segment 0 bases; nucleotides outside the gene matches: 4. The V gene's germline CDR1 is SGHTA and CDR2 FQGTGA. The CDR3 length is 15 residues. CDR3 protein: CASSKGQSSGNTIYF. CDR3 nucleotides: TGTGCCAGCAGCAAGGGACAGAGCTCTGGAAACACCATATATTTT.

V is TRBV2 and J is TRBJ1-5; D remains ambiguous. Trimming pared 6 bases from V and 4 bases from J, leaving 13 bases between. The germline CDR1 and CDR2 sequences are SNHLY and FYNNEI. The length of the CDR3 is 14 residues. As DNA, the CDR3 is TGTGCCAGCAGAGCCTTGAGGGCGAATCAGCCCCAGCATTTT. Encoded protein: CASRALRANQPQHF.

V usage is TRBV6-1 and J usage is TRBJ2-3; no firm D call. The CDR3 runs to 15 residues. Trimming cost V 11 bases and J 3 bases, with 21 bases left between them. Germline V gene sequence: CDR1 MNHNS, CDR2 SASEGT. The CDR3 nucleotides read TGTGCCGGCTCCAATCGACGCCTAGTTACAGATACGCAGTATTTT. Its translation is CAGSNRRLVTDTQYF.

The chain recombines TRBV7-9 with TRBJ1-4, with D maybe TRBD1 (5 bases). Between the trimmed V and J ends, which lost 3 bases and 6 bases, there was a span of 20 bases. Germline CDR1 reads SEHNR; CDR2 reads FQNEAQ (reference sequence). This CDR3 is 17 amino acids long. The CDR3 nucleotides are TGTGCCAGCAGCTTCCCCTCCCCCGGAGGGGAGGATGAAAAACTGTTTTTT. Translation: CASSFPSPGGEDEKLFF.

The genes are TRBV6-6 and TRBJ2-2, with D possibly TRBD2 on 6 matching bases. Trimming left V 6 bases short and J 1 base short, with 12 bases between. From germline, CDR1 is MNHNY and CDR2 SVGAGI (reference sequence). This CDR3 region has 15 residues. CDR3 protein: CASSRGYQNTGELFF. CDR3 DNA sequence: TGTGCCAGCAGCCGGGGGTACCAGAACACCGGGGAGCTGTTTTTT.

The chain carries TRBV6-1 and TRBJ1-4; TRBD1 matches 9 bases. The germline CDR1 and CDR2 sequences are MNHNS and SASEGT. The CDR3 contains 15 residues. V lost 8 bases and J lost 7; bases outside the gene matches: 11. The CDR3 sequence: CASSDTGTGSEKLFF. As DNA, the CDR3 is TGTGCCAGCTCAGATACCGGGACAGGGAGTGAAAAACTGTTTTTT.

This CDR3 is CASSSEDRVGNTIYF. In DNA form, the CDR3 reads TGTGCCAGCAGCTCAGAGGACAGGGTCGGAAACACCATATATTTT. J is TRBJ1-3 and V is TRBV7-6; 8 positions match TRBD1. The V gene's germline CDR1 is SGHVS and CDR2 FNYEAQ. J lost 4 bases, V lost 4 bases, and 6 bases had no gene match. The CDR3 is 15 residues long.

The V gene is TRBV5-1, the J gene TRBJ2-1, with TRBD1 as a possible D gene (6 bases). The CDR3 covers 17 residues. V gave up 0 bases and J gave up 9 bases, with 22 bases separating them. Per the germline V gene, CDR1 is SGHRS and CDR2 is YFSETQ. CDR3 DNA sequence: TGCGCCAGCAGCTTGGTTCCCAGGGGAGCGGACAGCGGTGAGCAGTTCTTC. It specifies CASSLVPRGADSGEQFF.

The table lists this clone with a few counts. The V gene is TRBV23-1, the J gene TRBJ2-5, with TRBD1 as a possible D gene (7 bases). TRBV23-1 is sorted into the ORF group, with uncertain function. Trimming pared 2 bases from V and 3 bases from J, leaving 19 bases between. The CDR3 spans 17 residues. Here the CDR3 reads CASSQREPGRGEETQYF. The CDR3 DNA reads TGCGCCAGCAGTCAAAGGGAGCCAGGCAGGGGGGAAGAGACCCAGTACTTC.

J is TRBJ2-7 and V is TRBV7-8; TRBD2 is a possible D gene (5 bases). Deletions cut 1 base from V and 1 base from J, with 17 bases between. In germline, CDR1 is SGHVS, CDR2 FQNEAQ. This CDR3 contains 17 residues. The DNA of the CDR3 is TGTGCCAGCAGCTTAGTGAGTTTCGGGAAATCGTCCTACGAGCAGTACTTC. Translating gives CASSLVSFGKSSYEQYF.

This clone was seen only once. The chain couples TRBV5-4 to TRBJ2-3; D might be TRBD1 (5 bases). From germline, CDR1 is SGHNT and CDR2 YYREEE (reference sequence). The length of the CDR3 is 17 residues. Trimming took off 5 bases at V and 1 base at J, with 20 bases between the two ends. The CDR3 spells CASRDSWGTSRTDTQYF. CDR3 in DNA: TGTGCCAGCAGGGATAGCTGGGGCACGTCCCGCACAGATACGCAGTATTTT.

V is TRBV27 and J is TRBJ2-2; 8 bases fit TRBD2. CDR3 length: 17 residues. The trim removed 6 bases at V and 3 bases at J, leaving 12 bases unmatched. CDR1 and CDR2 (germline): MNHEY, SMNVEV (reference sequence). This CDR3 is CASSQHLRGGHTGELFF. DNA for the CDR3: TGTGCCAGCAGCCAGCACCTCCGGGGGGGACACACCGGGGAGCTGTTTTTT.

The CDR3 DNA is TGCGCCAGCAGCTTGGAGGGTACCGGGGAGTACTTC. It encodes CASSLEGTGEYF. The chain recombines TRBV5-1 with TRBJ2-4; D is perhaps TRBD2 (5 bases). In germline, CDR1 is SGHRS, CDR2 YFSETQ. Trimming left V 0 bases short and J 14 bases short, with 12 bases between. The CDR3 runs 12 residues.

The chain carries TRBV7-3 and TRBJ2-3, with a possible D match to TRBD1 (6 bases). The CDR3 is 14 residues long. CDR1 and CDR2 from the germline V gene are SGHTA and FQGTGA. The germline V and J ends were trimmed by 6 bases and 3 bases, with 13 bases remaining between them. CDR3 loop: CASRLGAATDTQYF. CDR3 bases: TGTGCCAGCAGATTGGGGGCCGCTACAGATACGCAGTATTTT. Full variable domain (remainder filled in from reference TRBV7-3 and TRBJ2-3): GAGVSQTPSNKVTEKGKYVELRCDPISGHTALYWYRQSLGQGPEFLIYFQGTGAADDSGLPNDRFFAVRPEGSVSTLKIQRTERGDSAVYLCASRLGAATDTQYFGPGTRLTVL.

This chain joins TRBV6-5 and TRBJ1-2; D is undetermined. From germline, CDR1 is MNHEY and CDR2 SVGAGI. The CDR3 is 12 amino acids. Trimming removed 7 bases at V and 7 bases at J, with 13 bases between. The CDR3 reads CASNLPSFGYTF. CDR3 coding DNA: TGTGCCAGCAACTTGCCCTCATTTGGCTACACCTTC.

The V call is TRBV6-5, the J call TRBJ2-5, with 7 bases that match TRBD2. CDR1 is MNHEY, CDR2 SVGAGI, per germline. V lost 7 bases, J lost 5 bases, and 10 bases stayed unmatched. The CDR3 has 14 residues. The CDR3 nucleotides read TGTGCCAGCAAGCCGGGAGGTAATTTGGAGACCCAGTACTTC. This encodes CASKPGGNLETQYF.

The V and J genes are TRBV7-9 and TRBJ1-6; D might be TRBD1 (5 bases). The CDR3 length is 16 residues. With 1 base removed from V and 6 bases from J, the gap between germline ends came to 13 bases. The germline CDR1 and CDR2 sequences are SEHNR and FQNEAQ (reference sequence). Here the CDR3 reads CASSLVQAAPNSPLHF. CDR3 nucleotides: TGTGCCAGCAGCTTAGTACAGGCGGCTCCTAATTCACCCCTCCACTTT.

The chain carries TRBV5-1 and TRBJ2-6, with 8 bases aligning to TRBD1. There are 14 residues in the CDR3. Germline lookup yields CDR1 SGHRS and CDR2 YFSETQ. J was trimmed by 2 bases and V by 9 bases; bases with no gene match: 4. The CDR3 loop reads CATGGGPGANVLTF. The CDR3 region has the DNA TGCGCCACAGGGGGCGGGCCTGGGGCCAACGTCCTGACTTTC. Complete variable domain (other parts from reference TRBV5-1 and TRBJ2-6): KAGVTQTPRYLIKTRGQQVTLSCSPISGHRSVSWYQQTPGQGLQFLFEYFSETQRNKGNFPGRFSGRQFSNSRSEMNVSTLELGDSALYLCATGGGPGANVLTFGAGSRLTVL.